This TCR beta chain was sequenced for a study of CD8 T cells in ankylosing spondylitis. Study findings and constraints: Certain motif variants had earlier been reported in reactive arthritis synovial fluid and blood. Disease-linked clones were reportedly significantly enriched in matched ankylosing spondylitis synovial fluid. About 8 highly homologous variants made up a TCR beta motif, and this motif appeared characteristic of ankylosing spondylitis blood.

This clonotype showed up many times. Its antigen is as yet unknown. Construction of TCR beta libraries was performed using quantitative 5'-RACE with molecular barcodes. TCRdb re-analysed the 5' RACE reads in MiXCR, keeping a single row per CDR3 protein. Here the sample spans over 100,000 distinct CDR3 sequences, 6% to 8.5% being singletons. The CDR3 has 14 amino acids. Germline V gene data show CDR1 as DFQATT and CDR2 as SNEGSKA (reference sequence). Trimming left V 0 bases short and J 4 bases short, with 12 bases between. The source is a male donor with ankylosing spondylitis or in good health (not recorded which). The sequencing input was blood, either unsorted or a sorted T cell fraction (not recorded which). This chain links TRBV20-1 with TRBJ2-5; D may be TRBD2 (5 bases). CDR3 nucleotides: TGCAGTGCTAGAGATCACGGGAAGGGAGAGACCCAGTACTTC. It codes for CSARDHGKGETQYF.